The subject of this entry is one T cell receptor beta chain. Its antigen is undetermined. TCRdb ran MiXCR on the RT-PCR reads and lists one entry per CDR3 protein. The sample gives more than 700,000 distinct CDR3 sequences, 21% of which show up once; roughly 10% is in the top ten. These data are taken from a study of response to subunit inactivated influenza vaccine. Study-level findings and limits: Only a handful of new T cells, the authors suggested, are recruited with each seasonal influenza vaccination.

Deletions cut 4 bases from V and 0 bases from J, with 7 bases between. This CDR3 contains 14 residues. Germline loops: CDR1 SGHTA, CDR2 FQGNSA. The receptor's source is a man aged 45 to 65 who received an inactivated influenza vaccine. The chain joins TRBV7-2 to TRBJ2-1; no definite D call. The sequenced sample was PBMCs from blood, obtained roughly 5 days after vaccination. The CDR3 sequence is CASSYKRSYNEQFF. In nucleotides, the CDR3 is TGTGCCAGCAGCTACAAACGCTCCTACAATGAGCAGTTCTTC. Combining the CDR3 with reference TRBV7-2 and TRBJ2-1 gives the whole variable domain GAGVSQSPSNKVTEKGKDVELRCDPISGHTALYWYRQSLGQGLEFLIYFQGNSAPDKSGLPSDRFSAERTGGSVSTLTIQRTQQEDSAVYLCASSYKRSYNEQFFGPGTRLTVL.